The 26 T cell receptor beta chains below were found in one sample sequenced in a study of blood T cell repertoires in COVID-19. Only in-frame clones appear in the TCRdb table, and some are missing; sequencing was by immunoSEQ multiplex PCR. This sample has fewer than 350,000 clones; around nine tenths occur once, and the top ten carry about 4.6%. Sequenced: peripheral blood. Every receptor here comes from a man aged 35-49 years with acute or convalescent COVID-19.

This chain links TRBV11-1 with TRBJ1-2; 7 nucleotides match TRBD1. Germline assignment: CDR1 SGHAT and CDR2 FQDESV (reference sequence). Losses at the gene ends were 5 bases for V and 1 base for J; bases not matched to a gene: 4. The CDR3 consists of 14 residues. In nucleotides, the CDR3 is TGTGCCAGCAGCGGTGGGACAGTTAACTATGGCTACACCTTC. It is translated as CASSGGTVNYGYTF. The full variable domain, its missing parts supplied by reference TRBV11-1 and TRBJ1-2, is EAEVAQSPRYKITEKSQAVAFWCDPISGHATLYWYRQILGQGPELLVQFQDESVVDDSQLPKDRFSAERLKGVDSTLKIQPAELGDSAMYLCASSGGTVNYGYTFGSGTRLTVV.

The CDR3: CASSLRGTGANVLTF. In DNA form, the CDR3 reads TGCGCCAGCAGCTTAAGGGGGACTGGGGCCAACGTCCTGACTTTC. This chain links TRBV5-1 with TRBJ2-6; possible D gene TRBD1, 6 bases. Germline CDR1 and CDR2: SGHRS and YFSETQ. V was cut by 2 bases and J by 2 bases, with 8 bases left in between. This CDR3 spans 15 amino acids.

CDR3 residues: CASSSRGGRSAFF. The CDR3 DNA reads as TGTGCCAGCAGCTCCCGCGGGGGCAGGAGTGCTTTCTTT. The rearrangement joins TRBV5-6 to TRBJ1-1; D perhaps matches TRBD1 (6 bases). With 3 bases removed from V and 11 bases from J, the gap between germline ends came to 17 bases. The CDR3 loop spans 13 amino acids. The V gene's germline CDR1 is SGHDT and CDR2 YYEEEE.

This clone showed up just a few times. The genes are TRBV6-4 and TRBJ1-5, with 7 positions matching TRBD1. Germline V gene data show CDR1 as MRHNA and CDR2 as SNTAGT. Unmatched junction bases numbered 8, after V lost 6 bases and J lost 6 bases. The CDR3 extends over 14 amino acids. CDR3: CASSPRQGPQPQHF. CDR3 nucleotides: TGTGCCAGCAGCCCTAGACAGGGACCTCAGCCCCAGCATTTT.

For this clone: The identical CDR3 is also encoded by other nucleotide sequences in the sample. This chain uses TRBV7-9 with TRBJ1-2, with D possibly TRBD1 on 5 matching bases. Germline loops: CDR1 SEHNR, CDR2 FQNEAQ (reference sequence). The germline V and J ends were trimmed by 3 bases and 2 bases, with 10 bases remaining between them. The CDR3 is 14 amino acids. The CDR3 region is CASSFGGLNYGYTF. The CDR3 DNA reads TGTGCCAGCAGCTTCGGGGGGTTAAACTATGGCTACACCTTC. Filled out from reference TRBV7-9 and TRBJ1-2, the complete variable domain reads DTGVSQNPRHKITKRGQNVTFRCDPISEHNRLYWYRQTLGQGPEFLTYFQNEAQLEKSRLLSDRFSAERPKGSFSTLEIQRTEQGDSAMYLCASSFGGLNYGYTFGSGTRLTVV.

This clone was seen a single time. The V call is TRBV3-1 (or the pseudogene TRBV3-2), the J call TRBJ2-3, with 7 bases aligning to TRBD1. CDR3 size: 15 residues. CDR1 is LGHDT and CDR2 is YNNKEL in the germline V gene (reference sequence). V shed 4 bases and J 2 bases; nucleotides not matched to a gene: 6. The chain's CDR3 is CASSRTGTATDTQYF. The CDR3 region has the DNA TGTGCCAGCAGCCGAACCGGGACAGCCACAGATACGCAGTATTTT.

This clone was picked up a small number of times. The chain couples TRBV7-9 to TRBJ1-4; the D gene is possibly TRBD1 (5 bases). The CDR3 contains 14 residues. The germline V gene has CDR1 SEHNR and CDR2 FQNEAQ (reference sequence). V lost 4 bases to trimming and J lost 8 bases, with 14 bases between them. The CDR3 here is CASSYPGAGEKLFF. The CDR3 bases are TGTGCCAGCAGCTACCCGGGTGCAGGGGAAAAACTGTTTTTT.

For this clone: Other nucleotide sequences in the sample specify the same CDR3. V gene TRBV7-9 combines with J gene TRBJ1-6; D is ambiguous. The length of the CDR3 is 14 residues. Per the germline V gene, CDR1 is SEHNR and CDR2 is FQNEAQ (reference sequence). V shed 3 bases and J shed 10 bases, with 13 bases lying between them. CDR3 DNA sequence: TGTGCCAGCAGCTTGAGCGCGCTCGGATCACCCCTCCACTTT. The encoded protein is CASSLSALGSPLHF.

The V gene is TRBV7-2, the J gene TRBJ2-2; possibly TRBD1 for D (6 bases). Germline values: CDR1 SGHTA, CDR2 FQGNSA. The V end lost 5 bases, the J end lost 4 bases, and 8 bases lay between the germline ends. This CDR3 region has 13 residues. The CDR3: CASSPRGTGELFF. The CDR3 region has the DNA TGTGCCAGCAGCCCCAGGGGCACCGGGGAGCTGTTTTTT. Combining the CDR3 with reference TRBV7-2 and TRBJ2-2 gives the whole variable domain GAGVSQSPSNKVTEKGKDVELRCDPISGHTALYWYRQSLGQGLEFLIYFQGNSAPDKSGLPSDRFSAERTGGSVSTLTIQRTQQEDSAVYLCASSPRGTGELFFGEGSRLTVL.

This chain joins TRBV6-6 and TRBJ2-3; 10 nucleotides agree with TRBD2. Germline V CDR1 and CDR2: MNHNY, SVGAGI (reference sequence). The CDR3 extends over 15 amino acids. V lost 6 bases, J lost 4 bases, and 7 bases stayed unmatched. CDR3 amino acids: CASSQLAGVADTQYF. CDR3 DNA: TGTGCCAGCAGCCAGCTAGCGGGGGTTGCAGATACGCAGTATTTT.

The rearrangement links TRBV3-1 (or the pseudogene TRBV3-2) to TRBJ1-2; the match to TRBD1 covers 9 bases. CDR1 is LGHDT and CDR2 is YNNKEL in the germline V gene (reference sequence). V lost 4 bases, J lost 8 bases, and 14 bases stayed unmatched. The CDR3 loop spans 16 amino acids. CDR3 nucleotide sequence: TGTGCCAGCAGCCCCATGAAGGGACAGGGTATAAACGGCTACACCTTC. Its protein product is CASSPMKGQGINGYTF.

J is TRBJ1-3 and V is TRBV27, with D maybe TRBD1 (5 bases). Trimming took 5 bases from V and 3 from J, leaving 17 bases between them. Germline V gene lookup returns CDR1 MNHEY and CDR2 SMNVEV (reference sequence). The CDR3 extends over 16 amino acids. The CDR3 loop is CASSPPTGKSGNTIYF. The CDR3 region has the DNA TGTGCCAGCAGTCCGCCAACAGGTAAAAGTGGAAACACCATATATTTT.

The CDR3 region is CASSELGEESPLHF. The CDR3 bases are TGTGCCAGCAGTGAATTAGGGGAGGAATCACCCCTCCACTTT. The V gene is TRBV6-1, the J gene TRBJ1-6; weak D call: TRBD1 (5 bases). Trimming removed 2 bases from V and 10 bases from J, with 12 bases in between. Germline lookup yields CDR1 MNHNS and CDR2 SASEGT. This CDR3 region has 14 residues.

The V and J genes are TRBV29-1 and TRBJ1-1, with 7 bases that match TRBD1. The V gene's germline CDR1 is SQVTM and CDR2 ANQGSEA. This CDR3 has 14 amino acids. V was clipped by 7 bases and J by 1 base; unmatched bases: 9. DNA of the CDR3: TGCAGCGCGGATAGACAGGGCGCGAACACTGAAGCTTTCTTT. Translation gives CSADRQGANTEAFF.

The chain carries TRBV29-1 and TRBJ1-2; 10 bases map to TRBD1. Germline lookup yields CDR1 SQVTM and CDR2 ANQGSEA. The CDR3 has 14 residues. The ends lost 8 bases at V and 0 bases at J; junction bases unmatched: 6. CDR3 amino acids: CSIRDRGANYGYTF. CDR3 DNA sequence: TGCAGCATCCGGGACAGGGGAGCTAACTATGGCTACACCTTC.

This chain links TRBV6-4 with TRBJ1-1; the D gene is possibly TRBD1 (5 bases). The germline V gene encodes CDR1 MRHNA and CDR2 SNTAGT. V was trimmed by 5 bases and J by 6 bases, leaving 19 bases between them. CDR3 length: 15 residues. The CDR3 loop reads CASSLTHGGFAEAFF. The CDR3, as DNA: TGTGCCAGCAGTTTGACTCACGGGGGGTTCGCTGAAGCTTTCTTT.

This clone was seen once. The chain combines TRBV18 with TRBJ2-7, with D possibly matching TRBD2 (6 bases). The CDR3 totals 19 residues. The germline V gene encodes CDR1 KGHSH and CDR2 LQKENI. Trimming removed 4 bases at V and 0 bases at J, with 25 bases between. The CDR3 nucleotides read TGTGCCAGCTCACTGTTACCCCTTGACCGGGACTCCTACTCCTACGAGCAGTACTTC. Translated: CASSLLPLDRDSYSYEQYF. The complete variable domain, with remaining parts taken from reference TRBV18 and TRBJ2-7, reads NAGVMQNPRHLVRRRGQEARLRCSPMKGHSHVYWYRQLPEEGLKFMVYLQKENIIDESGMPKERFSAEFPKEGPSILRIQQVVRGDSAAYFCASSLLPLDRDSYSYEQYFGPGTRLTVT.

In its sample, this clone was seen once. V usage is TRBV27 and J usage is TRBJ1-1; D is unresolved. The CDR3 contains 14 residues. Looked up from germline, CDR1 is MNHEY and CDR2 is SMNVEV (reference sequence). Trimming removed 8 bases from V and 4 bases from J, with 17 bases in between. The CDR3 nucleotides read TGTGCCAGCCCCGCCCCGAGCTGGGCCACTGAAGCTTTCTTT. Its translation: CASPAPSWATEAFF.

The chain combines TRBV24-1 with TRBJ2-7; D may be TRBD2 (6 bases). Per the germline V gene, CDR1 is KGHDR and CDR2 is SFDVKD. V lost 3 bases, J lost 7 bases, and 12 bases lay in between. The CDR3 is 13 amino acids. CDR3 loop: CATSDPGRGEQYF. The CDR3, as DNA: TGTGCCACCAGTGATCCCGGACGGGGGGAGCAGTACTTC.

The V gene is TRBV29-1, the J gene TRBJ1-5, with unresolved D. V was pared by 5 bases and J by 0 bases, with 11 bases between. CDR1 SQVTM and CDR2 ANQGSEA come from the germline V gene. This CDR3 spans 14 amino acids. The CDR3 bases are TGCAGCGTTATAACAGACGATAGCAATCAGCCCCAGCATTTT. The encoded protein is CSVITDDSNQPQHF.

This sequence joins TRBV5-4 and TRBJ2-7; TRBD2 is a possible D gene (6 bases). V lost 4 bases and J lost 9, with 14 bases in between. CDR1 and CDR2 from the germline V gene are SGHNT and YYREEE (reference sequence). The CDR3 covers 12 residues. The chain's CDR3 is CASSGTVGGQYF. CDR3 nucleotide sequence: TGTGCCAGCAGCGGTACTGTCGGGGGGCAGTACTTC.

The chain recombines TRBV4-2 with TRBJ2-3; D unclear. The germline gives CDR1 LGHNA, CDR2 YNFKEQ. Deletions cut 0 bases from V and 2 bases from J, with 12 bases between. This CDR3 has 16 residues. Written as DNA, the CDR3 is TGTGCCAGCAGCCAAGACGTTCGGTTCCCCACAGATACGCAGTATTTT. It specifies CASSQDVRFPTDTQYF.

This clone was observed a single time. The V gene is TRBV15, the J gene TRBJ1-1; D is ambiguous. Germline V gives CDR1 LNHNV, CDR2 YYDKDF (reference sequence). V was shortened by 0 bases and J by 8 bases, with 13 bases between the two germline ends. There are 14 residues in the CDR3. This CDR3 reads CATSRDTGKAEAFF. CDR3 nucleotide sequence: TGTGCCACCAGCAGAGATACTGGTAAAGCGGAAGCTTTCTTT.

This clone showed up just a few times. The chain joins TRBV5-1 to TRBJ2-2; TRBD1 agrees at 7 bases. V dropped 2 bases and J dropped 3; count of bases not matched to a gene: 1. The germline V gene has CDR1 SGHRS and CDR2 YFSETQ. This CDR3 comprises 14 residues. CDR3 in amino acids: CASSFQGDTGELFF. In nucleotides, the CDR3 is TGCGCCAGCAGCTTCCAGGGGGACACCGGGGAGCTGTTTTTT.

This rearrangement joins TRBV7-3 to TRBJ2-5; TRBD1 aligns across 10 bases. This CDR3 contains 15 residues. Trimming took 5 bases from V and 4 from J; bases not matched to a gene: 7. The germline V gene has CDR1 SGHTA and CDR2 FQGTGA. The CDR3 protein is CASSPRTGGGETQYF. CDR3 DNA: TGTGCCAGCAGCCCCAGGACAGGGGGAGGAGAGACCCAGTACTTC.

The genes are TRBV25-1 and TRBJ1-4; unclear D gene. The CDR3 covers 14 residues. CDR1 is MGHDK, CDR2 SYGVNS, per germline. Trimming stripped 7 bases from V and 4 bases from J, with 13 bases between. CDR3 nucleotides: TGTGCCAGCACTGATACAGTTGGTAATGAAAAACTGTTTTTT. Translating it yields CASTDTVGNEKLFF.